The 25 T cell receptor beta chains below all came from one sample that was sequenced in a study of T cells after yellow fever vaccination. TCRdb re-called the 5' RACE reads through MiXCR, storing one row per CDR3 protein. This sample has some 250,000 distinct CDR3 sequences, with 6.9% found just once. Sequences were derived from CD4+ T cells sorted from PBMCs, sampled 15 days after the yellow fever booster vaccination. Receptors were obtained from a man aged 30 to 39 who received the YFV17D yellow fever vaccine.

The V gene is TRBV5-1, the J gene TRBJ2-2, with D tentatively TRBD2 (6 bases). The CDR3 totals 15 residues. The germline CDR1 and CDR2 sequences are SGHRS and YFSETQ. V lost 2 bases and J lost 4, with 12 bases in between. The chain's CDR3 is CASSLAGQGTGELFF. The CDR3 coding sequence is TGCGCCAGCAGCTTAGCGGGTCAGGGCACCGGGGAGCTGTTTTTT.

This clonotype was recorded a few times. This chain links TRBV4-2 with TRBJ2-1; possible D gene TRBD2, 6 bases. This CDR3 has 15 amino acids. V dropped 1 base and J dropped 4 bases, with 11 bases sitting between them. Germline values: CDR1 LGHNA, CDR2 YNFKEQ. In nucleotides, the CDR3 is TGTGCCAGCAGCCAAGTCGGGGGAAGTTACAATGAGCAGTTCTTC. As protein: CASSQVGGSYNEQFF.

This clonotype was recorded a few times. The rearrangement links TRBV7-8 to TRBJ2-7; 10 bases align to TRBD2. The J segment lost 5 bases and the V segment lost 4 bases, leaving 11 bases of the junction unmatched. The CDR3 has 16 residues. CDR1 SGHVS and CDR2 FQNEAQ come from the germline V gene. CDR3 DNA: TGTGCCAGCAGCTCTCGGCATAGCGGGAGGACCAACGAGCAGTACTTC. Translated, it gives CASSSRHSGRTNEQYF.

In DNA, the CDR3 is TGTGCCAGCAGTTACGTCAGACCTCTAGCCACAGATACGCAGTATTTT. Translating gives CASSYVRPLATDTQYF. The chain uses TRBV6-5 and TRBJ2-3, with D possibly matching TRBD2 (5 bases). Germline V lookup: CDR1 MNHEY, CDR2 SVGAGI. V was shortened by 2 bases and J by 2 bases, with 14 bases between the two germline ends. This CDR3 has 16 residues.

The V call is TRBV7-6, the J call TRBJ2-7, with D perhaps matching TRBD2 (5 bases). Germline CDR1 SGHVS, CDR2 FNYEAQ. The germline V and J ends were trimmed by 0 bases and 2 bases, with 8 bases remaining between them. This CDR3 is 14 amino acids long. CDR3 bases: TGTGCCAGCAGCTTAGCAGGACTCCCCTACGAGCAGTACTTC. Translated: CASSLAGLPYEQYF. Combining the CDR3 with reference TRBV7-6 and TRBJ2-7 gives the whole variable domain GAGVSQSPRYKVTKRGQDVALRCDPISGHVSLYWYRQALGQGPEFLTYFNYEAQQDKSGLPNDRFSAERPEGSISTLTIQRTEQRDSAMYRCASSLAGLPYEQYFGPGTRLTVT.

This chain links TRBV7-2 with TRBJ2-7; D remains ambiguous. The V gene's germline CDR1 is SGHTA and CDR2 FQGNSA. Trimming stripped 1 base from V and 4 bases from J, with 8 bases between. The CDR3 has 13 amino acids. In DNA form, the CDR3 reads TGTGCCAGCAGCTTAGGGGGATGGTACGAGCAGTACTTC. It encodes CASSLGGWYEQYF.

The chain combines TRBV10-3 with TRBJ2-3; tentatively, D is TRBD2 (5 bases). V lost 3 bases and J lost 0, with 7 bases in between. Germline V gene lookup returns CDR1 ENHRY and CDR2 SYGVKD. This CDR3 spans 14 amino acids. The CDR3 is CAISEAASTDTQYF. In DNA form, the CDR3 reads TGTGCCATCAGTGAAGCGGCTAGCACAGATACGCAGTATTTT.

The CDR3 bases are TGTGCCAGCTCACCAAACGAAGGCTTCGCCTACGAGCAGTACTTC. Amino acid sequence: CASSPNEGFAYEQYF. This rearrangement joins TRBV18 to TRBJ2-7; D call uncertain. CDR1 is KGHSH and CDR2 is LQKENI in the germline V gene. V was clipped by 2 bases and J by 2 bases, with 13 bases between them. There are 15 residues in the CDR3.

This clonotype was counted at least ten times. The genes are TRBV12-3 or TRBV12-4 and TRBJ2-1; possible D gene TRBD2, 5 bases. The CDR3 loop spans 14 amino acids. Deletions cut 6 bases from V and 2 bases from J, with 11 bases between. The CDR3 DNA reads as TGTGCCAGCAGACCGGACTTGGCCTACAATGAGCAGTTCTTC. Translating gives CASRPDLAYNEQFF.

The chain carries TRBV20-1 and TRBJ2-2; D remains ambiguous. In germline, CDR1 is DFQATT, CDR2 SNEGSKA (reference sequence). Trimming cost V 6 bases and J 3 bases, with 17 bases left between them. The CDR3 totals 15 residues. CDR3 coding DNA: TGCAGTGCGGGGTTCGTAGGTTTGGACACCGGGGAGCTGTTTTTT. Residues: CSAGFVGLDTGELFF.

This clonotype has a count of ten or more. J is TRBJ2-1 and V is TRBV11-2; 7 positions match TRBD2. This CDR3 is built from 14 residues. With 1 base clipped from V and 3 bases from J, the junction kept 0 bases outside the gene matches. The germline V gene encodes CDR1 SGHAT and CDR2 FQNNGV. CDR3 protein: CASSLAGGYNEQFF. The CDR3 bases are TGTGCCAGCAGCTTAGCGGGGGGCTACAATGAGCAGTTCTTC.

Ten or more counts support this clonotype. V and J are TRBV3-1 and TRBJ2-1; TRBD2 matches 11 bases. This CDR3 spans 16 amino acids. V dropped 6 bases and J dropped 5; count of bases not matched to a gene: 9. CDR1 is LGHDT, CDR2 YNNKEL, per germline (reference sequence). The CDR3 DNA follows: TGTGCCAGCAGTCTTTCGGGACTAGCGGTACACAATGAGCAGTTCTTC. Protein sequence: CASSLSGLAVHNEQFF.

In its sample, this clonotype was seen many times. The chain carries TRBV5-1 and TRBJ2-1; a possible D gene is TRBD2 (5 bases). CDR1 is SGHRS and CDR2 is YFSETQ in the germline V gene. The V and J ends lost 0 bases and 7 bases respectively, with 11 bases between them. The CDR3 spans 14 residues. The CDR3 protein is CASSLVGRENEQFF. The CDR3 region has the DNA TGCGCCAGCAGCTTGGTGGGAAGGGAGAATGAGCAGTTCTTC.

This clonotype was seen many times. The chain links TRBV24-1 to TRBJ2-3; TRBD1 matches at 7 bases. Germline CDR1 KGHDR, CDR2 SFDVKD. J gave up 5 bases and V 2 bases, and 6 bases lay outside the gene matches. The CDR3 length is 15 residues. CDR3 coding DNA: TGTGCCACCAGTGATTCCGGCAGGGGGATAGATACGCAGTATTTT. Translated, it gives CATSDSGRGIDTQYF.

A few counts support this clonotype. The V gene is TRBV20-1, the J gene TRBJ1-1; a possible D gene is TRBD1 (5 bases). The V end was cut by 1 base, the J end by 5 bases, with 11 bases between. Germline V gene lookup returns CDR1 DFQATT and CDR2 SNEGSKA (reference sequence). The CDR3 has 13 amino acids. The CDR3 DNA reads TGCAGTGCTAGAGTAGGGGAGGTGACTGAAGCTTTCTTT. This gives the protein CSARVGEVTEAFF.

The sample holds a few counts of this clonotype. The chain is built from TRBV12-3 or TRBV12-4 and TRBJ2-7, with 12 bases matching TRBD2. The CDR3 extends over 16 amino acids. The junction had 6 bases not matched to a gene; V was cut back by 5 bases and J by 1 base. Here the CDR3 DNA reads TGTGCCAGCAGTCCCCGACTAGCGGGGGCTTCCTACGAGCAGTACTTC. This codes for CASSPRLAGASYEQYF.

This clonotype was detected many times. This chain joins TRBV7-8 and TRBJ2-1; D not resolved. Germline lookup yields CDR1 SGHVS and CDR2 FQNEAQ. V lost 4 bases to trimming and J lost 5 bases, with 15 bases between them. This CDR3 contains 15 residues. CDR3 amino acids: CASSSSPIADNEQFF. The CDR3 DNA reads TGTGCCAGCAGCTCGTCCCCTATAGCAGACAATGAGCAGTTCTTC.

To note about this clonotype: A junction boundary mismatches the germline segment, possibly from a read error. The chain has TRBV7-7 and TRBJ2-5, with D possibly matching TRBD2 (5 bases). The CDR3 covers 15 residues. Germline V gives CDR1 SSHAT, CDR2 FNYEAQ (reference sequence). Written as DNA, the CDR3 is TGTTCCAGCAGCTTGACGACGGACTTTCAAGAGACCCAGTACTTC. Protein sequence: CSSSLTTDFQETQYF.

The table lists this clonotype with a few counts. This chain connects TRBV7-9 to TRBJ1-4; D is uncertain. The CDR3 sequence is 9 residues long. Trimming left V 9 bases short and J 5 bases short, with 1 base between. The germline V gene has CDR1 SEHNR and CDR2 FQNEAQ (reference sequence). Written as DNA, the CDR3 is TGTGCCAGAAATGAAAAACTGTTTTTT. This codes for CARNEKLFF.

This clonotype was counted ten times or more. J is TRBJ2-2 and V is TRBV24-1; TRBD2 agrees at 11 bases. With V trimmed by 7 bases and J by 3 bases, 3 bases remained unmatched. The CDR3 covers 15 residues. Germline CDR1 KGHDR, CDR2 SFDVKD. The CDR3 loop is CATSELAGDTGELFF. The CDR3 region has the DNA TGTGCCACCAGCGAACTAGCGGGAGACACCGGGGAGCTGTTTTTT.

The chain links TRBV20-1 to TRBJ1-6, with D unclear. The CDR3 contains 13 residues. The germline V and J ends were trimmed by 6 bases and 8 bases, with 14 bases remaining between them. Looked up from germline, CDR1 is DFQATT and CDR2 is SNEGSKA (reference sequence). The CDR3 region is CSATRDADSPLHF. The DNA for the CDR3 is TGCAGTGCCACGAGGGATGCGGATTCACCCCTCCACTTT.

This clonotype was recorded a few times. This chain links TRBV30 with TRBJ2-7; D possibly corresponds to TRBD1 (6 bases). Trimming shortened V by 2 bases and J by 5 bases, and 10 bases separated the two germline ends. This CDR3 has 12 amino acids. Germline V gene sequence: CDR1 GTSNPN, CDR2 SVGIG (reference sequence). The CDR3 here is CAWSTGSDEQYF. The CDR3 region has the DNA TGTGCCTGGAGTACAGGGTCCGACGAGCAGTACTTC.

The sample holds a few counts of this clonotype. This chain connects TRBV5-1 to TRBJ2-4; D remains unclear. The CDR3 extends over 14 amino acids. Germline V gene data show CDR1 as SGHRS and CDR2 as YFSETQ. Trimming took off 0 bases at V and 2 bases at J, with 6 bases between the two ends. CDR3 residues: CASSLGVSKNIQYF. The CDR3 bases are TGCGCCAGCAGCTTGGGTGTTTCCAAAAACATTCAGTACTTC. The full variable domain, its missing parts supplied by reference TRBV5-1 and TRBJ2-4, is KAGVTQTPRYLIKTRGQQVTLSCSPISGHRSVSWYQQTPGQGLQFLFEYFSETQRNKGNFPGRFSGRQFSNSRSEMNVSTLELGDSALYLCASSLGVSKNIQYFGAGTRLSVL.

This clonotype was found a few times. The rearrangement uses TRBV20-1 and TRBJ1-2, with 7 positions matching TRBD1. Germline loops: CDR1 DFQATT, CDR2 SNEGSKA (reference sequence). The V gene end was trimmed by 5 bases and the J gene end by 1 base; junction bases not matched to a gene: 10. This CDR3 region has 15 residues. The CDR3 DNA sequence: TGCAGTGCTTGGGACAGTCCCCGCTATAACTATGGCTACACCTTC. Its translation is CSAWDSPRYNYGYTF.

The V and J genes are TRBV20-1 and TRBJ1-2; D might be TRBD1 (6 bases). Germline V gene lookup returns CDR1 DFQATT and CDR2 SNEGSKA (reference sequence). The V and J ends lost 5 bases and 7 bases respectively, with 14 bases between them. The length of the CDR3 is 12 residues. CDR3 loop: CSAPTGIFGYTF. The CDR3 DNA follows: TGCAGTGCTCCCACAGGGATATTTGGCTACACCTTC.